This TCR beta chain derives from a study of identical twins. TCRdb itself ran the 5' RACE reads through MiXCR, one entry per CDR3 protein. The sample yields 750,000 to 950,000 distinct CDR3 sequences, around 12% seen once. This clonotype was found a few times. The antigen is unknown. General observations from the study: Twin pairs had excess sharing that was weaker in beta out-of-frame sequences. Out-of-frame alpha sequences common to twins exhibited an excess of low generation probability.

The donor group consisted entirely of healthy Caucasians. V dropped 0 bases and J dropped 4; count of bases not matched to a gene: 4. The germline CDR1 and CDR2 sequences are SGHRS and YFSETQ. The length of the CDR3 is 15 residues. These data also featured in a second study, about yellow fever vaccine responses in identical twins. From that paper: Twins reportedly mounted vaccine T cell responses that seemed partly convergent, partly personalized.

Sequencing used PBMCs. V gene TRBV5-1 combines with J gene TRBJ2-7; 10 bases agree with TRBD2. This clonotype was sampled from a young woman in good health. CDR3 in amino acids: CASSLGVLAGYEQYF. The CDR3 DNA follows: TGCGCCAGCAGCTTGGGGGTACTAGCGGGATACGAGCAGTACTTC.